This is a list of T cell receptor beta chains from one sample in a study of cytomegalovirus exposure and HLA in healthy donors. The data were produced by immunoSEQ multiplex PCR, yet TCRdb's version contains in-frame clones alone and is incomplete. Of 200,000 or so clones detected, around 80% appear once; the ten largest clones hold 6.3%. Sequences were obtained from PBMCs. All receptors derive from a man aged 40-49 years in good health and CMV-seropositive. The CDR3 runs from the conserved cysteine through the conserved F or W. Each record gives: J gene, V gene, CDR3 protein.

TRBJ1-2,TRBV11-1,CASSFIRDTYGYTF
TRBJ2-2,TRBV7-9,CSSSLVGQNTGELFF
TRBJ1-5,TRBV9,CASSVGDRGQPQHF
TRBJ1-4,TRBV10-3,CAISGSGAGEKLFF
TRBJ2-3,TRBV29-1,CSVEGTSGGDHNTQYF
TRBJ2-7,TRBV18,CASASGVGGEQYF
TRBJ2-7,TRBV23-1,CASRETGTAGYEQYF
TRBJ2-7,TRBV29-1,CSALGAYEQYF
TRBJ2-2,TRBV7-2,CASSLRTGTQFANTGELFF
TRBJ2-3,TRBV7-6,CASSTGTGPTDTQYF
TRBJ2-7,TRBV2,CASSEWLESYEQYF
TRBJ1-2,TRBV19,CASSKLGTGVPYGYTF
TRBJ2-3,TRBV4-3,CASSQEETGIRTDTQYF
TRBJ1-1,TRBV19,CASSIAGTEAFF
TRBJ2-3,TRBV7-7,CASSLGQGVVDTQYF
TRBJ1-2,TRBV10-3,CAISDGTANYGYTF
TRBJ2-7,TRBV27,CASRGVTGEYF
TRBJ1-2,TRBV4-3,CASSQDQGRGGYTF
TRBJ1-3,TRBV7-6,CASSLERISGNTIYF
TRBJ1-5,TRBV13,CASSLARNQPQHF
TRBJ2-5,TRBV28,CASSSVVQGAFQETQYF
TRBJ2-1,TRBV6-5,CASRPMAGNEQFF
TRBJ2-3,TRBV5-1,CASSFERGQDTQYF
TRBJ1-5,TRBV30,CAWSVPGGAQPQHF
TRBJ2-3,TRBV11-2,CASSLLAGLPTNTQYF
TRBJ2-7,TRBV28,CASSLGGLGEQYF
TRBJ1-3,TRBV25-1,CASSEYNPGQGSGNTIYF
TRBJ2-7,TRBV19,CASSIRGASDEQYF
NA,TRBV5-4,CASSPGGNGARSYEQYF
TRBJ2-3,TRBV14,CASSQVGTSVTDTQYF
TRBJ2-7,TRBV2,CASSEYPLAVHEQYF
TRBJ1-4,TRBV15,CATVDGTNEKLFF
TRBJ2-1,TRBV5-1,CASSLIRDRDYNEQFF
TRBJ2-3,TRBV5-1,CASSFTGAAADTQYF
TRBJ2-4,TRBV28,CASSPTGFAKNIQYF
TRBJ1-2,TRBV29-1,CSVEARETIYGYTF
TRBJ2-1,TRBV7-2,CASSLTSGNYNEQFF
TRBJ2-5,TRBV5-1,CASSLGREKETQYF
TRBJ2-3,TRBV14,CASSLGPLFTDTQYF
TRBJ2-1,TRBV15,CATSRVSGGGNNEQFF
TRBJ1-6,TRBV15,CATSSFEGGRGNSPLHF
TRBJ1-6,TRBV5-6,CASSWGTGANSPLHF